This T cell receptor (beta chain) originates from a study of T cell repertoires in cytomegalovirus infection. Study information: Peptides in the study included HLA-C-restricted and HLA-B-restricted CMV epitopes. An indication of both CMV infection and matching HLA type came from public TCR beta signatures. Study-level findings and limits: It was HLA-C-restricted CMV-specific TCR beta clonotypes that dominated the response ex vivo. The study identified carriers of CMV plus the relevant HLA from cumulative public TCR beta family frequency.

The CDR3 spans 13 residues. The germline V gene has CDR1 SEHNR and CDR2 FQNEAQ (reference sequence). Trimming removed 10 bases at V and 3 bases at J, with 15 bases between. With regard to this clonotype: Its matching antigen is unknown.

TCRdb independently ran MiXCR on the reads; one entry per CDR3 protein. The table lists approximately 730,000 distinct CDR3 sequences, 30% to 35% of them singletons. This receptor was obtained from a human donor in good health (CMV status not recorded). Some clones in this sample may be carry-over from other donors' samples. Sequences were derived from cultured PBMCs, sampled from culture after CMV antigen stimulation. This sequence joins TRBV7-9 and TRBJ2-5; D is undetermined. The CDR3 sequence: CATRSWVEETQYF. The CDR3 bases are TGTGCCACTCGATCCTGGGTTGAAGAGACCCAGTACTTC.